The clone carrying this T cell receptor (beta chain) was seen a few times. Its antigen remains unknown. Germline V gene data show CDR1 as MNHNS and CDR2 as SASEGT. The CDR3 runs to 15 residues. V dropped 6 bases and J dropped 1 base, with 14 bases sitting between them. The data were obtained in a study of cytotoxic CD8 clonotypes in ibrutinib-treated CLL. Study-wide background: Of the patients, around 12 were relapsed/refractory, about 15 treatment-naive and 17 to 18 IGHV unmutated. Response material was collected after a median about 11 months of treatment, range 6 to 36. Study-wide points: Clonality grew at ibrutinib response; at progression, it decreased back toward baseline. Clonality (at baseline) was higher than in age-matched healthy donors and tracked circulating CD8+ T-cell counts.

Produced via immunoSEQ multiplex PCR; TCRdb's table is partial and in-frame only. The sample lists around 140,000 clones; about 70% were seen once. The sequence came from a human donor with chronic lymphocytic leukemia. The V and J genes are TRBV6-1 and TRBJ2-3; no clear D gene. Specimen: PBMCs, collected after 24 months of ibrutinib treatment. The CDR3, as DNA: TGTGCCAGCAGCCCCGGGTCTCTCCGCACAGATACGCAGTATTTT. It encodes CASSPGSLRTDTQYF.